These T cell receptor beta chains were read from a single sample in a study of blood T cell repertoires in COVID-19. The method was immunoSEQ multiplex PCR; TCRdb's version includes in-frame clones alone and lacks a portion of them. The sample holds just over 250,000 clones, approximately 88% seen once. Sequencing input: peripheral blood. Receptors originate from a woman in her seventies with COVID-19, enrolled during active disease. Both conserved end residues are part of each CDR3. A D gene is named only where the DNA matches it firmly. Only part of the rows carry a size: once, few, many, or a class if the clone is expanded.

v_gene	d_gene	abundance	j_gene	CDR3nt	CDR3aa
TRBV5-1	.	.	TRBJ2-1	TGCGCCAGCAGCTTGGGGCGCGGGCCGGGGTTTAATAGTGAGCAGTTCTTC	CASSLGRGPGFNSEQFF
TRBV9	.	.	TRBJ2-3	TGTGCCAGCAGCGTAAAGGGAGCAGATACGCAGTATTTT	CASSVKGADTQYF
TRBV7-3	TRBD1	.	TRBJ2-3	TGTGCCAGCAGCTTAGGGGGACAGCGCACAGATACGCAGTATTTT	CASSLGGQRTDTQYF
TRBV5-3	.	.	TRBJ2-7	TGTGCCAGAAGCCCCGAAGAAGACAGATACGAGCAGTACTTC	CARSPEEDRYEQYF
TRBV10-3	TRBD1	.	TRBJ1-1	TGTGCCATCAGTGAGCTTGGACAGGGGAACACTGAAGCTTTCTTT	CAISELGQGNTEAFF
TRBV28	.	.	TRBJ2-7	TGTGCCAGTAACTCCCTCAGCGGATCCTACGAGCAGTACTTC	CASNSLSGSYEQYF
TRBV7-9	.	.	TRBJ1-1	TGTGCCAGCAGCCCACGGCGGGGGAACACTGAAGCTTTCTTT	CASSPRRGNTEAFF
TRBV7-9	TRBD1	few	TRBJ2-7	TGTGCCAGCAGTGCCGGGACAGGGACCCTCGAGCAGTACTTC	CASSAGTGTLEQYF
TRBV5-1	TRBD2	once	TRBJ2-7	TGCGCCAGCAGCTGGGGAGGACTAGCGGGTTACGAGCAGTACTTC	CASSWGGLAGYEQYF
TRBV19	.	.	TRBJ1-5	TGTGCCAGTAGTATAAGGGGGTTGGGCAATCAGCCCCAGCATTTT	CASSIRGLGNQPQHF
TRBV6-2/TRBV6-3	TRBD2	once	TRBJ2-5	TGTGCCAGCAGTCGCAGACTAGCGGGGAGACAAGAGACCCAGTACTTC	CASSRRLAGRQETQYF
TRBV7-2	TRBD1	.	TRBJ1-5	TGTGCCAGCAGCGCGACAGGGGGCGGGGTGGTCAATCAGCCCCAGCATTTT	CASSATGGGVVNQPQHF
TRBV24-1	TRBD1	.	TRBJ1-2	TGTGCCACCAGTGATTTGGACAGGGATGGAGGCTACACCTTC	CATSDLDRDGGYTF
TRBV19	TRBD1	.	TRBJ1-5	TGTGCCAGTAGTCCGAGGGGGCTCGATCAGCCCCAGCATTTT	CASSPRGLDQPQHF
TRBV30	TRBD1	.	TRBJ1-6	TGTGCCTGTGGGGGGACAGGGAATTCACCCCTCCACTTT	CACGGTGNSPLHF
TRBV4-1	TRBD2	.	TRBJ2-4	TGCGCCAGCAGCCAAGTGACTAGCGGGAGTCACAACATTCAGTACTTC	CASSQVTSGSHNIQYF
TRBV10-3	TRBD1	.	TRBJ1-2	TGTGCCATACAGGGGGCCTCTGATGGCTACACCTTC	CAIQGASDGYTF
TRBV6-1	.	few	TRBJ1-6	TGTGCCAGCAGTGAATTCGGGGAAGGGCAAAATTCACCCCTCCACTTT	CASSEFGEGQNSPLHF
TRBV15	.	.	TRBJ2-5	TGTGCCACCAGCAGAGTGGAGGGCTTCGGGGGAGAGACCCAGTACTTC	CATSRVEGFGGETQYF
TRBV6-5	TRBD2	.	TRBJ2-1	TGTGCCAGCAGCCTAGCGGGAGGATCCCCTAGTGAGCAGTTCTTC	CASSLAGGSPSEQFF
TRBV6-5	TRBD1	few	TRBJ1-2	TGTGCCAGCAGTTACGATTGGACAGGCTATGGCTACACCTTC	CASSYDWTGYGYTF
TRBV4-1	TRBD2	.	TRBJ2-7	TGCGCCAGCAGCCGGGGACTAGCGGGAGGGTACGAGCAGTACTTC	CASSRGLAGGYEQYF
TRBV30	TRBD1	once	TRBJ1-5	TGTGCCTGGAGTGTACAGGGGGACCAGCCCCAGCATTTT	CAWSVQGDQPQHF
TRBV30	TRBD2	.	TRBJ2-1	TGTGCCTGGACCGGGACTAGCGGATACAATGAGCAGTTCTTC	CAWTGTSGYNEQFF
TRBV7-8	.	once	TRBJ1-5	TGTGCCAGCAGCTTCTCGGATAGCGGCAATCAGCCCCAGCATTTT	CASSFSDSGNQPQHF
TRBV21-1	.	.	TRBJ1-4	TGTGCCAGCAGCATCATGACAGGGGAAAATGAAAAACTGTTTTTT	CASSIMTGENEKLFF
TRBV2	TRBD1	.	TRBJ1-6	TGTGCCAGCAGTGGGGACAGACGGTATAATTCACCCCTCCACTTT	CASSGDRRYNSPLHF
TRBV2	TRBD1	once	TRBJ2-3	TGTGCCAGCAGTGTTGGACAGGGGGCGGGAGATACGCAGTATTTT	CASSVGQGAGDTQYF
TRBV4-1	TRBD1	.	TRBJ1-2	TGCGCCAGCAGCCAAGCTCCGGGACAGCAGAACTATGGCTACACCTTC	CASSQAPGQQNYGYTF
TRBV6-1	TRBD1	.	TRBJ1-5	TGTGCCAGCAGTGAAAACGTGCAGGGGGCAATGCCCCAGCATTTT	CASSENVQGAMPQHF
TRBV3-1/TRBV3-2	TRBD1	.	TRBJ1-5	TGTGCCAGCAGCCAAGTAGGGGGCGGTCAGCCCCAGCATTTT	CASSQVGGGQPQHF
TRBV15	.	once	TRBJ2-5	TGTGCCACCAGCAGAGAGACTAGTACCTTGATGGGGACCCAGTACTTC	CATSRETSTLMGTQYF
TRBV18	.	.	TRBJ1-4	TGTGCCAGCTCACCCCCGAGGGACATTGAAAAACTGTTTTTT	CASSPPRDIEKLFF
TRBV10-3	TRBD1	.	TRBJ1-2	TGTGCCATCAGTGTTGGACAGGGCGATGGCTACACCTTC	CAISVGQGDGYTF
TRBV7-8	TRBD1	once	TRBJ1-5	TGTGCCAGCAGCCCTGGACAGGGTCAGGGACAGCCCCAGCATTTT	CASSPGQGQGQPQHF
TRBV6-5	.	.	TRBJ1-1	TGTGCCAGCAGTTACTCCCGAGGAGGTTTGAACACTGAAGCTTTCTTT	CASSYSRGGLNTEAFF
TRBV25-1	.	.	TRBJ2-1	TGTGCCAGCACGGGATCGACTTGGATCTACAATGAGCAGTTCTTC	CASTGSTWIYNEQFF
TRBV28	.	.	TRBJ2-3	TGTGCCACAACGCCGGGGGAGTTGACAGATACGCAGTATTTT	CATTPGELTDTQYF
TRBV30	.	.	TRBJ1-5	TGTGCCTGGAGTAGCAGAGACAGGTTTGACAATCAGCCCCAGCATTTT	CAWSSRDRFDNQPQHF
TRBV30	TRBD2	few	TRBJ2-7	TGTGCCTGGGGGACTAGCGGTCGGGGGGAGCAGTACTTC	CAWGTSGRGEQYF
TRBV5-4	TRBD1	.	TRBJ1-2	TGTGCCAGCAGCAGGGGACAGGTACGAATGGGCTACACCTTC	CASSRGQVRMGYTF
TRBV7-6	.	.	TRBJ2-1	TGTGCCTTCGATGAGCAGTTCTTC	CAFDEQFF
TRBV5-1	TRBD1	.	TRBJ2-6	TGCGCCAGCAGCTTGGAGGGACAGGTCAACGTCCTGACTTTC	CASSLEGQVNVLTF
TRBV30	.	.	TRBJ2-7	TGTGCCTGGACGACACCGGGACTGGGTATATACGAGCAGTACTTC	CAWTTPGLGIYEQYF
TRBV5-6	TRBD1	.	TRBJ1-2	TGTGCCAGCAGTCAACCAGGGGGCGCTTACTATGGCTACACCTTC	CASSQPGGAYYGYTF
TRBV18	.	.	TRBJ2-3	TGTGCCAGCTCACCAAGGCCGGCAGGTCCATTAGATACGCAGTATTTT	CASSPRPAGPLDTQYF
TRBV6-5	.	.	TRBJ1-5	TGTGCCAGCAGTTACGACAGAAGCAATCAGCCCCAGCATTTT	CASSYDRSNQPQHF
TRBV21-1	.	.	TRBJ2-7	TGTGCCAGCAGGTCCCCCTATACCGGGACTAGCGGGAGATCCCTTGACCCCTACGAGCAGTACTTC	CASRSPYTGTSGRSLDPYEQYF
TRBV9	TRBD2	.	TRBJ2-3	TGTGCCAGCAGCGTGGATCCTAGCGGGGAGAAAGATACGCAGTATTTT	CASSVDPSGEKDTQYF
TRBV7-2	TRBD1	.	TRBJ2-7	TGTGCCAGCAGCCAAGGGACAGGGGCTCGCGAGCAGTACTTC	CASSQGTGAREQYF
TRBV6-5	.	.	TRBJ1-2	TGTGCCAGCAGTTCTCTAGGGAGAGAGGATGGCTACACCTTC	CASSSLGREDGYTF
TRBV6-4	TRBD2	.	TRBJ2-3	TGTGCCAGCAGTACTAGCGGGAGCACAGATACGCAGTATTTT	CASSTSGSTDTQYF
TRBV21-1	.	.	TRBJ1-6	TGTGCCAGCGTCATCGAAGGCCGGGGGGCGGGTTCACCCCTCCACTTT	CASVIEGRGAGSPLHF
TRBV4-1	.	.	TRBJ2-7	TGCGCCAGCAGCCAAGATCAGCTCTACCGAGGTGGAGAGCAGTACTTC	CASSQDQLYRGGEQYF